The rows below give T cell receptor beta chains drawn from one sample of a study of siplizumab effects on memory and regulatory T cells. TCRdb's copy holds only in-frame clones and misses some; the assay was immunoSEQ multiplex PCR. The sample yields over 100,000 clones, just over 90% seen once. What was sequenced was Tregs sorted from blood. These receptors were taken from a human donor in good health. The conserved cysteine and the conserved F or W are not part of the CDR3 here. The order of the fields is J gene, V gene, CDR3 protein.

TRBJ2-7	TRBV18	ASSPELEQY
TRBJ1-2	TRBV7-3	ASSPLEAIRYT
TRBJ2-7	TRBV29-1	SVVGSYEQY
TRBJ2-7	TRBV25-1	ASSDLARGRTTRDEQY
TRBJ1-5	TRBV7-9	ASSLEGGPGQPQH
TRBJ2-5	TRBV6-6	ASSSHLGGQETQY
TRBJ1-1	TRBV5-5	ASSAAGTEAF
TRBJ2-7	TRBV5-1	ASQAGAAYEQY
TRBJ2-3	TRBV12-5	ASAPTSGSPSLYTDTQY
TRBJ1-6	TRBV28	ASSPGGAVYNSPLH
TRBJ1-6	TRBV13	ASSFNRDGDSPLH
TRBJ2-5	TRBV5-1	ASSPGQQETQY
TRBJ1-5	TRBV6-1	ASRRGQHNQPQH
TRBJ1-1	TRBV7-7	ASSRDRNTEAF
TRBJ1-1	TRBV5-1	ASSLGGQGTEAF
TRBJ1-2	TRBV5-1	ASSGQGRDGYT
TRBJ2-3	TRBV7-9	ASSLAAGDTQY